Shown below are 20 T cell receptor beta chains from a single sample sequenced in a study of blood T cell repertoires in COVID-19. This table comes from immunoSEQ multiplex PCR, and its TCRdb copy is limited to in-frame clones, with some not included. The sample shows 70,000 or so clones, over 80% of them seen only once. Sequencing was carried out using peripheral blood. These TCRs come from a man in his fifties or sixties with active COVID-19.

The genes are TRBV2 and TRBJ2-7; D gene unclear. This CDR3 is 13 amino acids long. Germline assignment: CDR1 SNHLY and CDR2 FYNNEI. V lost 6 bases to trimming and J lost 7 bases, with 16 bases between them. The CDR3 loop reads CASSKEARREQYF. CDR3 nucleotides: TGTGCCAGCAGCAAAGAAGCTAGGCGAGAGCAGTACTTC.

The V gene is TRBV30, the J gene TRBJ1-1, with D possibly being TRBD1 (6 bases). The V end lost 0 bases, the J end lost 7 bases, and 9 bases lay between the germline ends. The CDR3 totals 12 residues. Germline lookup yields CDR1 GTSNPN and CDR2 SVGIG (reference sequence). Here the CDR3 DNA reads TGTGCCTGGAGTGTCCAGGGGATTGAAGCTTTCTTT. It yields the protein CAWSVQGIEAFF.

This clone was detected once. The rearrangement uses TRBV3-1 (or the pseudogene TRBV3-2) and TRBJ2-3; 9 nucleotides line up with TRBD1. Germline CDR1 is LGHDT and CDR2 is YNNKEL (reference sequence). The CDR3 contains 18 residues. The V and J ends lost 0 bases and 3 bases, in that order; junction bases with no gene match: 10. The CDR3 DNA follows: TGTGCCAGCAGCCAAGATTTGAGACAGGGGGTTGGAACAGATACGCAGTATTTT. Its protein product is CASSQDLRQGVGTDTQYF.

The chain couples TRBV6-2 or TRBV6-3 to TRBJ2-1; tentative D call: TRBD1 (5 bases). Trimming pared 4 bases from V and 1 base from J, leaving 14 bases between. The CDR3 is 16 amino acids. CDR1 and CDR2 from the germline V gene are MNHEY and SVGEGT. In DNA form, the CDR3 reads TGTGCCAGCAGTTCCCGGACACCCGCGTCCTACAATGAGCAGTTCTTC. Encoded protein: CASSSRTPASYNEQFF.

The V gene is TRBV4-2, the J gene TRBJ2-1, with D maybe TRBD1 (6 bases). The V gene's germline CDR1 is LGHNA and CDR2 YNFKEQ. The CDR3 length is 17 residues. Trimming removed 3 bases from V and 2 bases from J, with 17 bases in between. CDR3 in amino acids: CASSQAATQGTYNEQFF. CDR3 coding DNA: TGTGCCAGCAGCCAGGCCGCTACACAGGGAACCTACAATGAGCAGTTCTTC.

The V gene is TRBV7-3, the J gene TRBJ2-1; 13 bases are shared with TRBD2. The CDR3 totals 15 residues. CDR1 SGHTA and CDR2 FQGTGA come from the germline V gene. With V trimmed by 5 bases and J by 4 bases, 2 bases remained unmatched. CDR3 sequence: CASSKGLAGYNEQFF. The CDR3 DNA sequence: TGTGCCAGCAGCAAGGGACTAGCGGGATACAATGAGCAGTTCTTC.

This clone was observed once. The V and J genes are TRBV6-6 and TRBJ2-7; 12 bases are a match to TRBD2. Germline V gene lookup returns CDR1 MNHNY and CDR2 SVGAGI (reference sequence). V lost 5 bases, J lost 5 bases, and 16 bases stayed unmatched. This CDR3 has 18 amino acids. CDR3 DNA: TGTGCCAGCAGTCGCGAGTCTAGCGGGAGGGCGAGGGGGAACGAGCAGTACTTC. Its translation is CASSRESSGRARGNEQYF.

The gene calls are TRBV6-2 or TRBV6-3 and TRBJ2-1; 7 nucleotides line up with TRBD2. Germline lookup yields CDR1 MNHEY and CDR2 SVGEGT. This CDR3 has 15 amino acids. The V gene end was trimmed by 5 bases and the J gene end by 3 bases; junction bases not matched to a gene: 7. The CDR3 coding sequence is TGTGCCAGCAGTAAATCTAGCGGAAACTACAATGAGCAGTTCTTC. Protein sequence: CASSKSSGNYNEQFF.

V is TRBV5-1 and J is TRBJ2-1; D is ambiguous. CDR3 length equals 14 residues. Germline V gives CDR1 SGHRS, CDR2 YFSETQ. The V end lost 0 bases, the J end lost 9 bases, and 13 bases lay between the germline ends. The DNA for the CDR3 is TGCGCCAGCAGCTTGGGTGGAGCGCGAGGTGAGCAGTTCTTC. Residues: CASSLGGARGEQFF.

This clone came up many times. This chain uses TRBV7-2 with TRBJ1-5, with unresolved D. Germline values: CDR1 SGHTA, CDR2 FQGNSA. This CDR3 spans 13 amino acids. Trimming left V 5 bases short and J 4 bases short, with 9 bases between. Written as DNA, the CDR3 is TGTGCCAGCAGCGCAGAAGTAAATCAGCCCCAGCATTTT. It encodes CASSAEVNQPQHF.

This clone was detected once. The chain recombines TRBV4-1 with TRBJ2-3; no clear D. The V end lost 5 bases, the J end lost 2 bases, and 11 bases lay between the germline ends. The CDR3 has 14 amino acids. Per germline, CDR1 MGHRA and CDR2 YSYEKL. The CDR3, as DNA: TGCGCCAGCAGCACCAGAACGAACACAGATACGCAGTATTTT. It encodes CASSTRTNTDTQYF.

This chain joins TRBV28 and TRBJ1-2; no clear D gene. Trimming left V 7 bases short and J 1 base short, with 13 bases between. Germline CDR1 reads MDHEN; CDR2 reads SYDVKM. The CDR3 is 14 amino acids. The CDR3 sequence is CASMAGANNYGYTF. CDR3 nucleotide sequence: TGTGCCAGCATGGCAGGCGCGAATAACTATGGCTACACCTTC.

J is TRBJ1-1 and V is TRBV29-1; TRBD1 agrees at 7 bases. CDR1 and CDR2 from the germline V gene are SQVTM and ANQGSEA. The CDR3 is 13 amino acids. The trim removed 6 bases at V and 5 bases at J, leaving 9 bases unmatched. DNA of the CDR3: TGCAGCGTGCGAACAGGGGATCGAACTGAAGCTTTCTTT. Encoded protein: CSVRTGDRTEAFF.

The chain employs TRBV11-2 and TRBJ2-7; possibly TRBD2 for D (5 bases). The CDR3 extends over 14 amino acids. V lost 5 bases and J lost 2, with 13 bases in between. Germline V CDR1 and CDR2: SGHAT, FQNNGV. For the CDR3, the DNA is TGTGCCAGCAGCCGCACGGACGGGACCTACGAGCAGTACTTC. Its protein is CASSRTDGTYEQYF. Together with reference TRBV11-2 and TRBJ2-7, the CDR3 gives the full variable domain: EAGVAQSPRYKIIEKRQSVAFWCNPISGHATLYWYQQILGQGPKLLIQFQNNGVVDDSQLPKDRFSAERLKGVDSTLKIQPAKLEDSAVYLCASSRTDGTYEQYFGPGTRLTVT.

The chain joins TRBV7-8 to TRBJ2-7; possible D gene TRBD2, 5 bases. Germline values: CDR1 SGHVS, CDR2 FQNEAQ. V was cut by 5 bases and J by 2 bases, with 7 bases left in between. The CDR3 sequence is 12 residues long. The CDR3 DNA reads as TGTGCCAGCAGCCCCGGGACCTACGAGCAGTACTTC. It translates to CASSPGTYEQYF.

This chain joins TRBV9 and TRBJ2-3; D possibly corresponds to TRBD1 (6 bases). CDR1 is SGDLS and CDR2 is YYNGEE in the germline V gene. V was trimmed by 3 bases and J by 0 bases, leaving 14 bases between them. The CDR3 has 16 amino acids. The CDR3 region has the DNA TGTGCCAGCAGCGCCCTTTGGACAGCTAGCACAGATACGCAGTATTTT. Translation gives CASSALWTASTDTQYF.

This clone was recorded only once. The chain has TRBV24-1 and TRBJ2-1, with 8 bases matching TRBD2. J lost 9 bases, V lost 4 bases, and 7 bases had no gene match. Germline CDR1 KGHDR, CDR2 SFDVKD. This CDR3 has 14 residues. CDR3 in amino acids: CATSDGRARGEQFF. The DNA for the CDR3 is TGTGCCACCAGTGACGGGAGGGCCCGAGGTGAGCAGTTCTTC.

About this clone: An end of the junction does not agree with germline; a read error may underlie this. This chain connects TRBV7-7 to TRBJ2-2, with TRBD1 identical over 10 bases. Germline V lookup: CDR1 SSHAT, CDR2 FNYEAQ (reference sequence). The CDR3 sequence is 15 residues long. CDR3 sequence (DNA): TGTGCTAGCAGCCTGACAGGGGGCAACACCGGGGAGCTGTTTTTT. As protein: CASSLTGGNTGELFF.

CDR3 nucleotides: TGTGCCAGCTCCTACCTGACGGGACAGGCCGGCGACACTGAAGCTTTCTTT. It codes for CASSYLTGQAGDTEAFF. This chain links TRBV28 with TRBJ1-1; TRBD1 agrees at 8 bases. The CDR3 totals 17 residues. V dropped 8 bases and J dropped 3; count of bases not matched to a gene: 17. The germline CDR1 and CDR2 sequences are MDHEN and SYDVKM.

Only a few counts were recorded for this clone. The chain links TRBV19 to TRBJ2-6; D ambiguous. V lost 5 bases, J lost 4 bases, and 12 bases lay in between. The germline V gene encodes CDR1 LNHDA and CDR2 SQIVND (reference sequence). The CDR3 covers 15 residues. CDR3 bases: TGTGCCAGTAGTCCACAGTCCGAGGGGGCCAACGTCCTGACTTTC. It encodes CASSPQSEGANVLTF.